The 21 T cell receptor beta chains reported below all come from one sample, sequenced in a study of tumor and adjacent non-tumor tissue in lung cancer. This sample's RNA came from whole unsorted tissue. This non-tumor lung sample came from over 3 cm beyond the tumor edge. The library came from three nested PCR rounds adapted from ARM-PCR protocols. TCRdb reprocessed the multiplex PCR reads via MiXCR and lists one record per CDR3 protein. The table lists 35,000 to 55,000 distinct CDR3 sequences, 60% to 70% of them singletons, with about 20% in the top ten. Sequencing was performed on distant non-tumor lung tissue. The receptors were gathered from a woman between 40 and 55 years old with non-small cell lung cancer.

As for this clonotype: Its ends do not fully match the called genes, so a read error is possible. The rearrangement joins TRBV11-1 to TRBJ1-1; no reliable D call. The CDR3 is 14 amino acids. Per germline, CDR1 SGHAT and CDR2 FQDESV (reference sequence). CDR3 protein: CASSFGGENTEALF. The CDR3 DNA follows: TGTGCCAGCAGCTTTGGTGGGGAGAACACTGAAGCTCTCTTT. The complete variable domain, with remaining parts taken from reference TRBV11-1 and TRBJ1-1, reads EAEVAQSPRYKITEKSQAVAFWCDPISGHATLYWYRQILGQGPELLVQFQDESVVDDSQLPKDRFSAERLKGVDSTLKIQPAELGDSAMYLCASSFGGENTEALFGQGTRLTVV.

This clonotype has at least ten counts. The chain joins TRBV20-1 to TRBJ2-3; 7 nucleotides align to TRBD2. This CDR3 contains 15 residues. Germline V gene lookup returns CDR1 DFQATT and CDR2 SNEGSKA (reference sequence). J was trimmed by 0 bases and V by 6 bases; bases with no gene match: 9. The CDR3 protein is CSAHRLAASTDTQYF. As DNA, the CDR3 is TGCAGTGCCCATAGACTAGCAGCTAGCACAGATACGCAGTATTTT.

Details on this clonotype: The final CDR3 position lacks the conserved phenylalanine or tryptophan, pointing to a likely read error. The DNA is omitted, as the CDR3 cannot be located on it reliably, and the CDR3 follows TCRdb's listing. The chain carries TRBV6-2 or TRBV6-3 and TRBJ2-6; TRBD1 is the table's D call, not checked against the DNA. The germline V gene has CDR1 MNHEY and CDR2 SVGEGT. The CDR3 length is 13 residues, termini included. The CDR3 here is CASRDPGANVPTS.

In regard to this clonotype: One end of the junction is discordant with germline, which a read error may explain. The chain has TRBV19 and TRBJ2-1, with D possibly being TRBD2 (5 bases). There are 15 residues in the CDR3. Germline V gene data show CDR1 as LNHDA and CDR2 as SQIVND (reference sequence). Written as DNA, the CDR3 is TGTGCCAGTAGTATAGGATGGAGGTACAACAATGAGCAGCTCTTC. Translated: CASSIGWRYNNEQLF.

Turning to this clonotype: One end of the junction fails to match germline, which may point to a read error. The gene calls are TRBV5-4 and TRBJ1-4; D call uncertain. The CDR3 is 15 residues long. Germline V gives CDR1 SGHNT, CDR2 YYREEE (reference sequence). The CDR3 coding sequence is TGTGCCAGCACCTTGCGCATGGCCCAGAATGAAAAACTGTTTTTT. Residues: CASTLRMAQNEKLFF.

The chain recombines TRBV7-9 with TRBJ1-4; a possible D gene is TRBD1 (5 bases). The V gene lost 5 bases and the J gene lost 5 bases, with 15 bases spanning the gap. The CDR3 runs 15 residues. Germline V gene lookup returns CDR1 SEHNR and CDR2 FQNEAQ (reference sequence). Written as DNA, the CDR3 is TGTGCCAGCAGCCCACCCGGGACGGAGAATGAAAAACTGTTTTTT. Its translation: CASSPPGTENEKLFF.

Notes on this clonotype: A much larger clone differs from this one at a single base, so this may be a read error. The chain combines TRBV20-1 with TRBJ1-2; D not resolved. Germline lookup yields CDR1 DFQATT and CDR2 SNEGSKA (reference sequence). The length of the CDR3 is 12 residues. This CDR3 reads CGAPVDFYGYTF. The CDR3 DNA follows: TGCGGTGCTCCGGTAGACTTCTATGGCTACACCTTC.

Of note for this clonotype: A read error may produce the germline difference seen at one junction end. V is TRBV4-1 and J is TRBJ2-5, with TRBD1 as a possible D gene (5 bases). The V gene's germline CDR1 is MGHRA and CDR2 YSYEKL. CDR3 size: 15 residues. In DNA, the CDR3 is TGCGCCGGCAGCCAAGGGTTGAGGACACAAGAGACCCAGTACTTC. This sequence encodes CAGSQGLRTQETQYF.

As to this clonotype: A junction boundary mismatches the germline segment, possibly from a read error. The V gene is TRBV10-2, the J gene TRBJ2-1; weak D call: TRBD2 (5 bases). Germline CDR1 is WSHSY and CDR2 is SAAADI. This CDR3 is built from 16 residues. The CDR3 nucleotides are TGCGCCAGCAGTGAGTCTAGCGAGAGCTCCTACAATGAGCAGTCCTTC. Residues: CASSESSESSYNEQSF.

For this clonotype: The junction departs from the called germline gene at one end, perhaps through a read error. The gene calls are TRBV29-1 and TRBJ1-1; D is perhaps TRBD1 (5 bases). CDR1 is SQVTM and CDR2 is ANQGSEA in the germline V gene. This CDR3 has 14 amino acids. The CDR3 spells CSVDPRTSNTEALF. The CDR3 DNA sequence: TGCAGCGTTGACCCGCGGACATCGAACACTGAAGCTTTATTT.

The chain joins TRBV10-3 to TRBJ2-7; D is unresolved. The CDR3 runs 14 residues. V dropped 7 bases and J dropped 4 bases, with 17 bases sitting between them. Germline CDR1 reads ENHRY; CDR2 reads SYGVKD. CDR3 DNA sequence: TGTGCCATCAATGGGTCGACCCAAGCTTACGAGCAGTACTTC. This gives the protein CAINGSTQAYEQYF.

The CDR3 loop is CSAPSGTRSQPGHNEQFF. The CDR3 DNA sequence: TGCAGTGCCCCGTCCGGGACTAGGTCCCAACCCGGGCATAATGAGCAGTTCTTC. The chain has TRBV20-1 and TRBJ2-1; TRBD2 agrees at 8 bases. V gave up 6 bases and J gave up 7 bases; unmatched junction bases: 23. Germline CDR1 is DFQATT and CDR2 is SNEGSKA (reference sequence). CDR3 length: 18 residues.

As concerns this clonotype: A clone one base away is much larger, so this may be a read error. This chain joins TRBV6-6 and TRBJ1-2, with 11 nucleotides matching TRBD1. CDR3 length: 15 amino acids. After removal of 6 bases from V and 5 bases from J, the junction contained 8 bases not matched to a gene. CDR1 is MNHNY and CDR2 is SVGAGI in the germline V gene (reference sequence). The CDR3 DNA is TGTGCCAGCAGCCCCTCCGGGACAGGGGGTTATGGCTACACCTTC. Its protein is CASSPSGTGGYGYTF.

This chain joins TRBV6-5 and TRBJ2-2; no reliable D call. There are 13 residues in the CDR3. Trimming stripped 4 bases from V and 6 bases from J, with 9 bases between. CDR1 is MNHEY, CDR2 SVGAGI, per germline. CDR3 sequence: CASSCRIPGELFF. CDR3 in DNA: TGTGCCAGCAGTTGCAGGATTCCCGGGGAGCTGTTTTTT.

This clonotype has ten or more counts. The chain couples TRBV7-9 to TRBJ1-5; no clear D. Germline values: CDR1 SEHNR, CDR2 FQNEAQ (reference sequence). V gave up 1 base and J gave up 9 bases, with 10 bases separating them. The CDR3 loop spans 13 amino acids. DNA of the CDR3: TGTGCCAGCAGCTTAGGTAGAGAGAGGCCCCAGCATTTT. It encodes CASSLGRERPQHF. Drawing the rest from reference TRBV7-9 and TRBJ1-5, the complete variable domain is DTGVSQNPRHKITKRGQNVTFRCDPISEHNRLYWYRQTLGQGPEFLTYFQNEAQLEKSRLLSDRFSAERPKGSFSTLEIQRTEQGDSAMYLCASSLGRERPQHFGDGTRLSIL.

This clonotype was counted at least ten times. The chain combines TRBV29-1 with TRBJ2-1; the match to TRBD1 covers 11 bases. Germline-derived CDR1 and CDR2 are SQVTM and ANQGSEA. The length of the CDR3 is 14 residues. V was clipped by 4 bases and J by 6 bases; unmatched bases: 5. CDR3 sequence reads: CSVARGTGGNEQFF. DNA for the CDR3: TGCAGCGTTGCCCGCGGGACAGGGGGCAATGAGCAGTTCTTC.

About this clonotype itself: A much bigger clone sits one base away, suggesting this may be a read error. The V call is TRBV5-6, the J call TRBJ2-6; unclear D gene. Germline V gives CDR1 SGHDT, CDR2 YYEEEE. The CDR3 covers 17 residues. The V end lost 1 base, the J end lost 0 bases, and 11 bases lay between the germline ends. The CDR3 loop reads CASSLMGVPSGANVLTF. Here the CDR3 DNA reads TGTGCCAGCAGCTTGATGGGCGTACCCTCTGGGGCCAACGTCCTGACTTTC. Full variable domain (rest looked up from reference TRBV5-6 and TRBJ2-6): DAGVTQSPTHLIKTRGQQVTLRCSPKSGHDTVSWYQQALGQGPQFIFQYYEEEERQRGNFPDRFSGHQFPNYSSELNVNALLLGDSALYLCASSLMGVPSGANVLTFGAGSRLTVL.

A remark on this clonotype: A much larger clone differs by one base, so this may be a read error. The chain has TRBV6-5 and TRBJ2-2; a possible D gene is TRBD2 (5 bases). In germline, CDR1 is MNHEY, CDR2 SVGAGI. The CDR3 spans 15 residues. CDR3 residues: CASRTGDSNTGEPFF. CDR3 DNA: TGTGCCAGCAGGACCGGCGACTCGAACACCGGGGAGCCGTTTTTT.

This clonotype was detected ten times or more. This chain uses TRBV7-9 with TRBJ1-1; unclear D gene. Germline CDR1 SEHNR, CDR2 FQNEAQ (reference sequence). This CDR3 comprises 13 residues. Trimming cost V 1 base and J 3 bases, with 6 bases left between them. CDR3 sequence reads: CASSLDLDTEAFF. As DNA, the CDR3 is TGTGCCAGCAGCTTAGATTTGGACACTGAAGCTTTCTTT.

With regard to this clonotype: One junction end does not reproduce the germline sequence, and a read error may be involved. This chain connects TRBV28 to TRBJ2-7; no clear D gene. The V gene's germline CDR1 is MDHEN and CDR2 SYDVKM. The CDR3 sequence is 14 residues long. The CDR3 here is CASSLLSGLYERYF. The CDR3 nucleotides are TGTGCCAGCAGTTTATTGTCAGGCCTCTACGAGCGGTACTTC. Together with reference TRBV28 and TRBJ2-7, the CDR3 gives the full variable domain: DVKVTQSSRYLVKRTGEKVFLECVQDMDHENMFWYRQDPGLGLRLIYFSYDVKMKEKGDIPEGYSVSREKKERFSLILESASTNQTSMYLCASSLLSGLYERYFGPGTRLTVT.

The V call is TRBV28, the J call TRBJ2-7, with D possibly TRBD1 on 5 matching bases. Trimming removed 11 bases at V and 6 bases at J, with 23 bases between. This CDR3 is 14 amino acids long. Germline V gene data show CDR1 as MDHEN and CDR2 as SYDVKM. CDR3 nucleotide sequence: TGTGCCGACAGTTTACTGGTAGATCGGGTCGAGCAGTACTTC. It encodes CADSLLVDRVEQYF.